This T cell receptor (beta chain) was observed in a study of blood T cell repertoires in COVID-19. Overall study: COVID-19 samples collected from the United States, Italy and Spain covered acute and convalescent phases.

TCRdb's table, derived via immunoSEQ multiplex PCR, lists solely in-frame clones and lacks some. This table has approximately 85,000 clones, roughly 90% appearing once. The CDR3 loop spans 16 amino acids. CDR1 LNHDA and CDR2 SQIVND come from the germline V gene (reference sequence). V was shortened by 7 bases and J by 3 bases, with 19 bases between the two germline ends. The chain employs TRBV19 and TRBJ1-5; D is ambiguous. Source material: peripheral blood. The TCR sequence derives from an elderly woman with active or convalescent COVID-19. CDR3 amino acids: CASKTTARGYNQPQHF. The CDR3 nucleotides are TGTGCCAGTAAAACCACAGCCCGGGGTTACAATCAGCCCCAGCATTTT.